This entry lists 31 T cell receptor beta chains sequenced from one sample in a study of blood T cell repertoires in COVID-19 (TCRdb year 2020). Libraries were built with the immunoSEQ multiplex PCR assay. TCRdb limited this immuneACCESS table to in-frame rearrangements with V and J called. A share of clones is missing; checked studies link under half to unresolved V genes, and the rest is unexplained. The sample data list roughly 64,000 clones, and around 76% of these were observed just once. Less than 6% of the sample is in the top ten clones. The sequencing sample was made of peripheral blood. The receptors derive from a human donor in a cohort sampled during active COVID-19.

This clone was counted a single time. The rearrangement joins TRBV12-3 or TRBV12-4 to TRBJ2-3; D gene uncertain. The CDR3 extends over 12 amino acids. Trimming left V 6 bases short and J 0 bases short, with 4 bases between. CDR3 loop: CASSLSTDTQYF. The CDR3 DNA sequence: TGTGCCAGCAGCCTTAGCACAGATACGCAGTATTTT.

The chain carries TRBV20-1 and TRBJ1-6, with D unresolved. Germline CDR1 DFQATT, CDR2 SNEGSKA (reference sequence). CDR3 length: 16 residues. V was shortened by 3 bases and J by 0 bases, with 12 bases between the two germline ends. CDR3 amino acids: CSASTSAGSYNSPLHF. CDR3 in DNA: TGCAGTGCTAGTACCTCGGCGGGCTCCTATAATTCACCCCTCCACTTT.

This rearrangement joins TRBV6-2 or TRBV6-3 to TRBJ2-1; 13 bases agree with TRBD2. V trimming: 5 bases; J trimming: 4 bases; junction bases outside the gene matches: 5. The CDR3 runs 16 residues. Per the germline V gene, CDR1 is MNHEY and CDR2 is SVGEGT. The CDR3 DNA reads TGTGCCAGCAGTCGGGGACTAGCGGGGCGTTACAATGAGCAGTTCTTC. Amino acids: CASSRGLAGRYNEQFF.

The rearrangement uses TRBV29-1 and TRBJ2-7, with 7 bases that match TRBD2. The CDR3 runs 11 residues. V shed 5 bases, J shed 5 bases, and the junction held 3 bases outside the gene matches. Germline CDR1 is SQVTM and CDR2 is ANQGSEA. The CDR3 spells CSVSGLNEQYF. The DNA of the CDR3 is TGCAGCGTTTCGGGACTAAACGAGCAGTACTTC.

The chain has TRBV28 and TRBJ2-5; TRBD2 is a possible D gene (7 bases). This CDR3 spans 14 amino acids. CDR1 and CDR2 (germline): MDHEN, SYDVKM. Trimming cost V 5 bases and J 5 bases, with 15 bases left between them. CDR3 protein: CASSPHGGQETQYF. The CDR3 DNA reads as TGTGCCAGCAGTCCTCACGGGGGGCAGGAGACCCAGTACTTC.

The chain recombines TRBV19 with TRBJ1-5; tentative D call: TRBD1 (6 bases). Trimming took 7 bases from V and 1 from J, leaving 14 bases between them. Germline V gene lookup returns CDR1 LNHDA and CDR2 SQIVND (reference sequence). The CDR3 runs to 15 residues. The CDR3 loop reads CASTRMGQSNQPQHF. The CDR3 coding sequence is TGTGCCAGTACCCGGATGGGACAAAGCAATCAGCCCCAGCATTTT.

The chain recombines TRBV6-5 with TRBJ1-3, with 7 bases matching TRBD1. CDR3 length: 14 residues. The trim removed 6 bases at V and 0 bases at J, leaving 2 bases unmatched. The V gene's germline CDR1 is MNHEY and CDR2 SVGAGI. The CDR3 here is CASSRGNSGNTIYF. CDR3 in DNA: TGTGCCAGCAGCAGGGGGAACTCTGGAAACACCATATATTTT.

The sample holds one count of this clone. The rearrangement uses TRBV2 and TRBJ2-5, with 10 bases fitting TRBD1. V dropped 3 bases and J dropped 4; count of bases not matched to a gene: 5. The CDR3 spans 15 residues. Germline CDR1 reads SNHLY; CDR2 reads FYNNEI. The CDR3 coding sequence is TGTGCCAGCAGTGACGGGGGACAGGGGCGAGAGACCCAGTACTTC. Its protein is CASSDGGQGRETQYF.

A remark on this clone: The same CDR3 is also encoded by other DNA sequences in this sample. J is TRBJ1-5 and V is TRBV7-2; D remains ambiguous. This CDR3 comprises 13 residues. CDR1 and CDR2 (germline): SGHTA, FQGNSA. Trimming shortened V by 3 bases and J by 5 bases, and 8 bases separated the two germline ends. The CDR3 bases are TGTGCCAGCAGCTTCCGGTCCGATCAGCCCCAGCATTTT. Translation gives CASSFRSDQPQHF.

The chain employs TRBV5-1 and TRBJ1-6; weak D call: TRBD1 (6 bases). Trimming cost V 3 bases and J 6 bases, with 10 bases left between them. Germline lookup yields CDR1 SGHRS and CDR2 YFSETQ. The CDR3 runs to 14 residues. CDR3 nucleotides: TGCGCCAGCAGCTCGGGACAAGCTAATTCACCCCTCCACTTT. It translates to CASSSGQANSPLHF.

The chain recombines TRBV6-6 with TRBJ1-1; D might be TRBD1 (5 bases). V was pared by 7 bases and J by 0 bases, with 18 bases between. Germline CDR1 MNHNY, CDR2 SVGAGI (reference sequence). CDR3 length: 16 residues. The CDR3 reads CASNQGTSTMNTEAFF. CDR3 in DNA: TGTGCCAGCAACCAGGGAACGAGTACCATGAACACTGAAGCTTTCTTT.

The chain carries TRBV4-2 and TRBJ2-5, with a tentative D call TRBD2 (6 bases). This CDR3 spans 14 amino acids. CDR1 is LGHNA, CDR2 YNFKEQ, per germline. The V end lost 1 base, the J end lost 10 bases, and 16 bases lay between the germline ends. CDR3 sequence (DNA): TGTGCCAGCAGCCAAGGGGAGGACCAAAGTGGCCAGTACTTC. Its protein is CASSQGEDQSGQYF.

CDR3 bases: TGTGCCAGCAGCCAGGGGACTAACCAACGACTAGAGACCCAGTACTTC. It yields the protein CASSQGTNQRLETQYF. The chain recombines TRBV3-1 (or the pseudogene TRBV3-2) with TRBJ2-5; 7 nucleotides match TRBD2. Unmatched junction bases numbered 11, after V lost 3 bases and J lost 4 bases. CDR3 length: 16 residues. From germline, CDR1 is LGHDT and CDR2 YNNKEL (reference sequence).

In nucleotides, the CDR3 is TGTGCCAGTAGTATTGCTAGCGGGGGTATAGAGACCCAGTACTTC. It specifies CASSIASGGIETQYF. The chain couples TRBV19 to TRBJ2-5; 10 nucleotides line up with TRBD2. The CDR3 sequence is 15 residues long. V shed 3 bases, J shed 4 bases, and the junction held 5 bases outside the gene matches. The germline CDR1 and CDR2 sequences are LNHDA and SQIVND (reference sequence).

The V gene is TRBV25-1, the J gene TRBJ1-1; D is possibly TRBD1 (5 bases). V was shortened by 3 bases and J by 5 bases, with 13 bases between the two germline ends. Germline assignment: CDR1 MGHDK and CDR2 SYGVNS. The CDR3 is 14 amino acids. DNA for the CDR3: TGTGCCAGCAGTGACGGGGGTCGTGGGACTGAAGCTTTCTTT. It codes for CASSDGGRGTEAFF.

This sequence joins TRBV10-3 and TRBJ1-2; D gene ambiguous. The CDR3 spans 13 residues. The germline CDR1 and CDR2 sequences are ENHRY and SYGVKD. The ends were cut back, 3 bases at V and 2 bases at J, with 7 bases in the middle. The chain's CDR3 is CAISDGPNYGYTF. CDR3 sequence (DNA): TGTGCCATCAGTGATGGGCCGAACTATGGCTACACCTTC.

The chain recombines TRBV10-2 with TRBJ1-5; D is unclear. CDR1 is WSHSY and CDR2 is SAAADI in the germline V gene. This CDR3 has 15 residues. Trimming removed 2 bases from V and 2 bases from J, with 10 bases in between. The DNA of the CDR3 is TGCGCCAGCAGTGAGGAGGGTTTAGGCAATCAGCCCCAGCATTTT. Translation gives CASSEEGLGNQPQHF.

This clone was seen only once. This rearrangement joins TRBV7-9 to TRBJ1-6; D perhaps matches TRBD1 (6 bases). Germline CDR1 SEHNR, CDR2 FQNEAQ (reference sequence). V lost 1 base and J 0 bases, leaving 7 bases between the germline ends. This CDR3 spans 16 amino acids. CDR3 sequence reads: CASSLGDTSYNSPLHF. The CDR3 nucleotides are TGTGCCAGCAGCTTAGGGGACACCTCCTATAATTCACCCCTCCACTTT.

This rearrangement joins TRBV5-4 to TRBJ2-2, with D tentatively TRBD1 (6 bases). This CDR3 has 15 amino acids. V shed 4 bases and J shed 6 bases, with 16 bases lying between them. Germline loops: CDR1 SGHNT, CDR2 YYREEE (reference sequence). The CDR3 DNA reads TGTGCCAGCAGCATGGTAGGGGGAGTTGCCGGGGAGCTGTTTTTT. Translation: CASSMVGGVAGELFF.

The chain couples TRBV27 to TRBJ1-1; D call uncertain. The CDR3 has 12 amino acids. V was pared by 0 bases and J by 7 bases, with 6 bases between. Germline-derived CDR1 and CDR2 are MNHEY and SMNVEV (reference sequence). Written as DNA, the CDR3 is TGTGCCAGCAGTTTATCGGCAGTTGAAGCTTTCTTT. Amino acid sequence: CASSLSAVEAFF.

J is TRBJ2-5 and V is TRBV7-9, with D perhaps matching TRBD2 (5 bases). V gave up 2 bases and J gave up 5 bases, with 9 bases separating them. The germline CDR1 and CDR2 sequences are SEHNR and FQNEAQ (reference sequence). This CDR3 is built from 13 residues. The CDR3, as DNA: TGTGCCAGCAGCTTATCTTCGGGGGAGACCCAGTACTTC. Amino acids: CASSLSSGETQYF.

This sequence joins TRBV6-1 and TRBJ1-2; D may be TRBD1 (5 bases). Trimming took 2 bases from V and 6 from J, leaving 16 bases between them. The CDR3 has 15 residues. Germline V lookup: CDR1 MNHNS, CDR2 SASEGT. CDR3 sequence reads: CASSERRDWIDGYTF. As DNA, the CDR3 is TGTGCCAGCAGTGAAAGGAGGGACTGGATAGATGGCTACACCTTC.

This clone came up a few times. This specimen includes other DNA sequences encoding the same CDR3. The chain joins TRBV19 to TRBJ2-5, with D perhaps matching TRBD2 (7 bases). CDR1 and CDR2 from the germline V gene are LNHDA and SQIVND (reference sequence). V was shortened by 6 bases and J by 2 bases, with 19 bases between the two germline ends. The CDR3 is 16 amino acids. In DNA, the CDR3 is TGTGCCAGTAGAATGGGGGTTGGGGGGGCACAAGAGACCCAGTACTTC. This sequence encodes CASRMGVGGAQETQYF.

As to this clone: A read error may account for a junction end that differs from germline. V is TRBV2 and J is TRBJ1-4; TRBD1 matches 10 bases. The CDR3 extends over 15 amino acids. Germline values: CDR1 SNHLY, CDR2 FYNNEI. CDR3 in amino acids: CASRGDRGVNEELFF. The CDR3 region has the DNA TGTGCCAGCAGGGGGGACAGGGGTGTTAATGAAGAACTGTTTTTT.

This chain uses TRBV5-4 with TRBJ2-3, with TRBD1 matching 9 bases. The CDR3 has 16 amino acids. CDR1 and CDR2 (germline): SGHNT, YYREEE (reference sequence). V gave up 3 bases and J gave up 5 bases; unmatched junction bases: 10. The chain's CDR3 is CASSSAGQGSGDTQYF. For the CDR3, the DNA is TGTGCCAGCAGCTCCGCCGGACAGGGGAGTGGAGATACGCAGTATTTT.

The chain's CDR3 is CASSPSQTQYF. The CDR3 DNA is TGTGCCAGCAGCCCCTCCCAGACCCAGTACTTC. This chain connects TRBV5-8 to TRBJ2-5, with D unclear. Trimming pared 4 bases from V and 6 bases from J, leaving 7 bases between. CDR1 and CDR2 (germline): SGHTS, YDEGEE. The CDR3 is 11 amino acids.

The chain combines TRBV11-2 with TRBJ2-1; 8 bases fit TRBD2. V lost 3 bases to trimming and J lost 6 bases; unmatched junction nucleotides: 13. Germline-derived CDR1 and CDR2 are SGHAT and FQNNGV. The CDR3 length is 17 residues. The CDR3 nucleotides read TGTGCCAGCAGCTTTTACGTCCGGCGGGGGGCCCCCAATGAGCAGTTCTTC. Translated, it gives CASSFYVRRGAPNEQFF.

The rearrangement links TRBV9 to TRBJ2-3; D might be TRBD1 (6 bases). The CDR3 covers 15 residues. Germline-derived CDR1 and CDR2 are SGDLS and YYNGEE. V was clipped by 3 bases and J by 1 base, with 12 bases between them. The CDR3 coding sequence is TGTGCCAGCAGCGCCCAACAGGGACGCACAGATACGCAGTATTTT. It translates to CASSAQQGRTDTQYF.

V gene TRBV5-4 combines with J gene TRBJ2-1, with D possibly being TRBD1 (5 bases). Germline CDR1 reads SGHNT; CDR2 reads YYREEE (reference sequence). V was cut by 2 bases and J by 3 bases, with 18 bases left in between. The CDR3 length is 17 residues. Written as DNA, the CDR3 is TGTGCCAGCAGCTTACGACCGCGAGACAGCTACTACAATGAGCAGTTCTTC. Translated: CASSLRPRDSYYNEQFF.

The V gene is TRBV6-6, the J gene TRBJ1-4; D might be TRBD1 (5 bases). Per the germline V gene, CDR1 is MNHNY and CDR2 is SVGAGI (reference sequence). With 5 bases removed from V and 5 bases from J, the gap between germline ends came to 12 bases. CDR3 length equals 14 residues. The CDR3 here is CASSGSGENEKLFF. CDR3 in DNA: TGTGCCAGCAGTGGGTCGGGGGAAAATGAAAAACTGTTTTTT.

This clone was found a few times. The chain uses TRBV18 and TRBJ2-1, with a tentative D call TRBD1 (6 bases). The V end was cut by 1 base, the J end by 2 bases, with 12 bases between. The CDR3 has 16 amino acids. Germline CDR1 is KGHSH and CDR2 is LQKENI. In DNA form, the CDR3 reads TGTGCCAGCTCACCACGGGACAAGACTACCTACAATGAGCAGTTCTTC. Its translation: CASSPRDKTTYNEQFF.